The 21 T cell receptor beta chains below come from one sample, sequenced in a study of Ad26.COV2.S vaccination and SARS-CoV-2 variants (dated by TCRdb to about 2021). The receptor library was made with the immunoSEQ multiplex PCR assay. TCRdb limited this immuneACCESS table to in-frame rearrangements with V and J called. A share of clones is missing; checked studies link under half to unresolved V genes, and the rest is unexplained. The sample table records 350,000 to 600,000 clones; 80% to 90% of these occur just once. Around 1.8% of the sample is held by the ten biggest clonotypes. This sample's treatment or condition label indicates: roughly 18 received Ad26.COV2.S at low or high dose, single or two shots; roughly 5 received placebo; per-sample allocation not given. Repertoires of vaccine and placebo recipients were sequenced from samples taken on day 63 after the first injection. Sequencing was performed on peripheral blood, taken in a trial of Ad26.COV2.S vaccine versus placebo. Source of these receptors: a person aged 18 to 65 who received the Ad26.COV2.S COVID-19 vaccine or a placebo.

The chain joins TRBV10-3 to TRBJ2-6; a weak D match, TRBD2 (6 bases). V shed 6 bases and J shed 3 bases, with 15 bases lying between them. The CDR3 spans 16 residues. Germline assignment: CDR1 ENHRY and CDR2 SYGVKD. This CDR3 is CAIRRDFSSGANVLTF. The CDR3 coding sequence is TGTGCCATCAGGAGGGACTTTTCGAGTGGGGCCAACGTCCTGACTTTC.

For this clone: Within the sample, other DNA sequences also encode this same CDR3. This chain uses TRBV27 with TRBJ2-3; D is unresolved. The V gene's germline CDR1 is MNHEY and CDR2 SMNVEV (reference sequence). The V gene lost 0 bases and the J gene lost 0 bases, with 4 bases spanning the gap. The CDR3 contains 14 residues. CDR3 region: CASSLSASTDTQYF. The CDR3 nucleotides are TGTGCCAGCAGTTTATCAGCCAGCACAGATACGCAGTATTTT.

J is TRBJ1-6 and V is TRBV14, with D uncertain. V shed 5 bases and J shed 9 bases, with 8 bases lying between them. Germline V gene sequence: CDR1 SGHDN, CDR2 FVKESK. This CDR3 comprises 12 residues. The CDR3 here is CASSSLGSPLHF. CDR3 DNA sequence: TGTGCCAGCAGCTCGCTCGGTTCACCCCTCCACTTT.

The rearrangement uses TRBV28 and TRBJ1-5; 7 bases fit TRBD1. The CDR3 contains 16 residues. Germline-derived CDR1 and CDR2 are MDHEN and SYDVKM. J gave up 4 bases and V 4 bases, and 10 bases lay outside the gene matches. The CDR3 sequence is CASSSRPGQKNQPQHF. CDR3 nucleotide sequence: TGTGCCAGCAGTTCGCGCCCGGGACAGAAAAATCAGCCCCAGCATTTT. Drawing the rest from reference TRBV28 and TRBJ1-5, the complete variable domain is DVKVTQSSRYLVKRTGEKVFLECVQDMDHENMFWYRQDPGLGLRLIYFSYDVKMKEKGDIPEGYSVSREKKERFSLILESASTNQTSMYLCASSSRPGQKNQPQHFGDGTRLSIL.

This clone was counted once. This chain joins TRBV19 and TRBJ2-2; D unresolved. Germline V gene data show CDR1 as LNHDA and CDR2 as SQIVND (reference sequence). The CDR3 spans 12 residues. Trimming left V 3 bases short and J 7 bases short, with 6 bases between. The CDR3 nucleotides are TGTGCCAGTAGTATTGGTTACGGGGAGCTGTTTTTT. It codes for CASSIGYGELFF.

The rearrangement joins TRBV9 to TRBJ1-2, with D unclear. CDR3 length: 14 amino acids. Per the germline V gene, CDR1 is SGDLS and CDR2 is YYNGEE. V lost 0 bases and J 2 bases, leaving 8 bases between the germline ends. CDR3 loop: CASSVAEGNYGYTF. CDR3 in DNA: TGTGCCAGCAGCGTAGCTGAGGGAAACTATGGCTACACCTTC. Based on the CDR3 plus reference TRBV9 and TRBJ1-2, the full variable domain is DSGVTQTPKHLITATGQRVTLRCSPRSGDLSVYWYQQSLDQGLQFLIQYYNGEERAKGNILERFSAQQFPDLHSELNLSSLELGDSALYFCASSVAEGNYGYTFGSGTRLTVV.

This chain joins TRBV6-5 and TRBJ1-1; 7 bases agree with TRBD1. CDR1 and CDR2 (germline): MNHEY, SVGAGI. This CDR3 region has 15 residues. After removal of 4 bases from V and 5 bases from J, the junction contained 10 bases not matched to a gene. CDR3 sequence reads: CASSSASGGYTEAFF. The CDR3 DNA sequence: TGTGCCAGCAGTTCTGCGTCAGGGGGTTATACTGAAGCTTTCTTT.

The CDR3 loop reads CASSPGRGQGSSPLHF. The CDR3 region has the DNA TGCGCCAGCAGCCCCGGACGGGGACAGGGTAGCTCACCCCTCCACTTT. The V and J genes are TRBV4-1 and TRBJ1-6, with 9 bases fitting TRBD1. With 4 bases clipped from V and 10 bases from J, the junction kept 11 bases outside the gene matches. The CDR3 length is 16 residues. CDR1 is MGHRA and CDR2 is YSYEKL in the germline V gene.

The chain has TRBV29-1 and TRBJ2-1; either TRBD1 or TRBD2 may fit D (5 bases each). Germline lookup yields CDR1 SQVTM and CDR2 ANQGSEA. This CDR3 is built from 13 residues. The V gene lost 6 bases and the J gene lost 8 bases, with 17 bases spanning the gap. CDR3 bases: TGCAGCGTCCGGGACCGCGACTCGTATGAGCAGTTCTTC. It specifies CSVRDRDSYEQFF.

This chain uses TRBV6-5 with TRBJ2-3; 9 bases agree with TRBD1. Germline V gene data show CDR1 as MNHEY and CDR2 as SVGAGI. The CDR3 length is 15 residues. With 2 bases clipped from V and 3 bases from J, the junction kept 3 bases outside the gene matches. The CDR3 reads CASSYGTGRTDTQYF. CDR3 in DNA: TGTGCCAGCAGTTACGGGACAGGGAGGACAGATACGCAGTATTTT.

The chain is built from TRBV4-3 and TRBJ2-3, with 7 bases identical to TRBD2. The CDR3 contains 20 residues. The germline CDR1 and CDR2 sequences are LGHNA and YSLEER. With V trimmed by 4 bases and J by 2 bases, 21 bases remained unmatched. The CDR3 bases are TGCGCCAGCAGCCCTCTCTCCCCCTTTTTAAGCGGGGCCCTCACAGATACGCAGTATTTT. This gives the protein CASSPLSPFLSGALTDTQYF.

J is TRBJ1-5 and V is TRBV11-2, with TRBD1 as a possible D gene (6 bases). Germline CDR1 SGHAT, CDR2 FQNNGV. V was cut by 5 bases and J by 5 bases, with 10 bases left in between. The CDR3 spans 13 residues. The CDR3 bases are TGTGCCAGCAGCCAACAGGGTCATCAGCCCCAGCATTTT. Translating it yields CASSQQGHQPQHF.

The chain employs TRBV4-2 and TRBJ1-1; D gene unclear. CDR1 is LGHNA and CDR2 is YNFKEQ in the germline V gene. The CDR3 spans 16 residues. Trimming stripped 0 bases from V and 0 bases from J, with 11 bases between. CDR3 nucleotide sequence: TGTGCCAGCAGCCAAGACGGCAGTGTTATGAACACTGAAGCTTTCTTT. This translates into CASSQDGSVMNTEAFF.

The V gene is TRBV18, the J gene TRBJ2-1, with no clear D. V shed 3 bases and J shed 7 bases, with 19 bases lying between them. Germline V gene data show CDR1 as KGHSH and CDR2 as LQKENI. This CDR3 contains 16 residues. The CDR3 sequence is CASSPISMNNGNEQFF. CDR3 DNA: TGTGCCAGCTCACCCATATCGATGAACAACGGGAATGAGCAGTTCTTC.

V gene TRBV6-1 combines with J gene TRBJ1-2; D possibly corresponds to TRBD1 (5 bases). The germline V gene has CDR1 MNHNS and CDR2 SASEGT. This CDR3 has 16 amino acids. Trimming removed 1 base at V and 4 bases at J, with 16 bases between. The CDR3 sequence is CASSEVPGPSFYGYTF. The CDR3 DNA follows: TGTGCCAGCAGTGAAGTCCCGGGGCCCTCCTTCTATGGCTACACCTTC.

This clone was detected once. V and J are TRBV15 and TRBJ1-1; D uncertain. CDR3 length: 14 residues. V lost 0 bases and J lost 3, with 8 bases in between. Per germline, CDR1 LNHNV and CDR2 YYDKDF (reference sequence). CDR3: CATSRDAGYTEAFF. CDR3 bases: TGTGCCACCAGCAGAGATGCCGGCTACACTGAAGCTTTCTTT.

V usage is TRBV2 and J usage is TRBJ1-2, with a tentative D call TRBD1 (6 bases). There are 11 residues in the CDR3. Per germline, CDR1 SNHLY and CDR2 FYNNEI. Between the trimmed V and J ends, which lost 8 bases and 2 bases, there was a span of 6 bases. The CDR3 DNA follows: TGTGCCAGCCAGGGGAACTATGGCTACACCTTC. This translates into CASQGNYGYTF.

J is TRBJ2-5 and V is TRBV14, with 12 bases identical to TRBD2. This CDR3 has 17 residues. V was pared by 3 bases and J by 4 bases, with 9 bases of the junction left unmatched. In germline, CDR1 is SGHDN, CDR2 FVKESK. The CDR3 DNA is TGTGCCAGCAGCCATGCCCTAGCGGGAGGGCCGCGAGAGACCCAGTACTTC. The encoded protein is CASSHALAGGPRETQYF.

The chain carries TRBV18 and TRBJ1-6, with D maybe TRBD1 (5 bases). The CDR3 extends over 17 amino acids. Trimming cost V 1 base and J 5 bases, with 15 bases left between them. CDR1 and CDR2 from the germline V gene are KGHSH and LQKENI. In nucleotides, the CDR3 is TGTGCCAGCTCACCACGGGGACCCTTGCAGGATAATTCACCCCTCCACTTT. Translating it yields CASSPRGPLQDNSPLHF. Variable domain in full (rest from reference TRBV18 and TRBJ1-6): NAGVMQNPRHLVRRRGQEARLRCSPMKGHSHVYWYRQLPEEGLKFMVYLQKENIIDESGMPKERFSAEFPKEGPSILRIQQVVRGDSAAYFCASSPRGPLQDNSPLHFGNGTRLTVT.

The J gene is TRBJ1-2, the V gene TRBV30; D perhaps matches TRBD1 (6 bases). The V gene lost 7 bases and the J gene lost 4 bases, with 10 bases spanning the gap. CDR3 length: 11 amino acids. CDR1 is GTSNPN and CDR2 is SVGIG in the germline V gene (reference sequence). CDR3 in amino acids: CASGVRYGYTF. DNA for the CDR3: TGTGCCTCAGGGGTTCGCTATGGCTACACCTTC.

CDR3 amino acids: CATSDLLGGGQYF. The CDR3 nucleotides are TGTGCCACCAGTGATTTGTTGGGAGGGGGCCAGTACTTC. The V and J genes are TRBV24-1 and TRBJ2-5, with a possible D match to TRBD2 (7 bases). The CDR3 is made up of 13 amino acids. Germline V gene sequence: CDR1 KGHDR, CDR2 SFDVKD. Trimming removed 0 bases from V and 10 bases from J, with 11 bases in between.